The clone carrying this TCR beta chain was counted ten times or more. This sample's TCRbeta library carried unique molecular identifier barcodes. Each CDR3 protein is one row after TCRdb ran MiXCR on the PCR reads. Of hundreds of thousands of distinct CDR3 sequences listed, 13% were seen once; the top ten hold over 2%. V lost 1 base to trimming and J lost 1 base, with 1 base between them. CDR1 GTSNPN and CDR2 SVGIG come from the germline V gene (reference sequence). This CDR3 is 11 amino acids long. This specimen belongs to a study of T-cell reconstitution after alpha-beta-depleted transplantation in children.

The V gene is TRBV30, the J gene TRBJ2-5; D unclear. The receptor's source is a male patient under 18 who had a stem cell transplant for acute myeloid leukemia, so the T cells may come from the graft donor. Source: PBMCs, mostly from graft donor cells, taken 360 days after TCRalphabeta/CD19-depleted stem cell transplant. In nucleotides, the CDR3 is TGTGCCTGGAGTGCCCAAGAGACCCAGTACTTC. It translates to CAWSAQETQYF. The entire variable domain, with the rest obtained from reference TRBV30 and TRBJ2-5, is as follows: SQTIHQWPATLVQPVGSPLSLECTVEGTSNPNLYWYRQAAGRGLQLLFYSVGIGQISSEVPQNLSASRPQDRQFILSSKKLLLSDSGFYLCAWSAQETQYFGPGTRLLVL.